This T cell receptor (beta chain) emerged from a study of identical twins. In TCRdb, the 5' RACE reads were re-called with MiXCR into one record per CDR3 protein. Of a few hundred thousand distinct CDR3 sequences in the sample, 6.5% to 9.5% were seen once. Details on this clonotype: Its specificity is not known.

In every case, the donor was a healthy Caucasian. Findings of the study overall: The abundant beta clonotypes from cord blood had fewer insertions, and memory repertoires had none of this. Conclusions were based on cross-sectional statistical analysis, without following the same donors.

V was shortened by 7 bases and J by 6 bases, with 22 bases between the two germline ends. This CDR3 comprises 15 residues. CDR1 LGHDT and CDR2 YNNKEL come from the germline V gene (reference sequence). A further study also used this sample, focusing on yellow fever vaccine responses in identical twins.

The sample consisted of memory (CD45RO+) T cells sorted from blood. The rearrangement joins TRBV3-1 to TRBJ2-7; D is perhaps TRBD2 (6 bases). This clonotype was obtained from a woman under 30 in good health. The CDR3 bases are TGTGCCAGCACCCCCCCCTCCTTCTCCGGGGGCGAGCAGTACTTC. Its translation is CASTPPSFSGGEQYF.